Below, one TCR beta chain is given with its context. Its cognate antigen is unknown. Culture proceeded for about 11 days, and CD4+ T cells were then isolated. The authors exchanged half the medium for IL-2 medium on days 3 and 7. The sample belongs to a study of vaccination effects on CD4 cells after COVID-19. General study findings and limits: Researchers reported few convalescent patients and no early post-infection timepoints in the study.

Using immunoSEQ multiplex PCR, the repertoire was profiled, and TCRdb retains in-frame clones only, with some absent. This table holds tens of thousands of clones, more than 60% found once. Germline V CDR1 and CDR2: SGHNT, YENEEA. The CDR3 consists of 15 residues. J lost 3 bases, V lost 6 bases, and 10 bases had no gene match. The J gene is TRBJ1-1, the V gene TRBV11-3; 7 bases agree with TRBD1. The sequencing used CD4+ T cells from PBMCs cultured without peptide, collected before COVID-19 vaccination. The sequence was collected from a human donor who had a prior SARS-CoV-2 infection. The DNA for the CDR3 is TGTGCCAGCAGAAGGAACAGGGGCGGGGACACTGAAGCTTTCTTT. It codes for CASRRNRGGDTEAFF.